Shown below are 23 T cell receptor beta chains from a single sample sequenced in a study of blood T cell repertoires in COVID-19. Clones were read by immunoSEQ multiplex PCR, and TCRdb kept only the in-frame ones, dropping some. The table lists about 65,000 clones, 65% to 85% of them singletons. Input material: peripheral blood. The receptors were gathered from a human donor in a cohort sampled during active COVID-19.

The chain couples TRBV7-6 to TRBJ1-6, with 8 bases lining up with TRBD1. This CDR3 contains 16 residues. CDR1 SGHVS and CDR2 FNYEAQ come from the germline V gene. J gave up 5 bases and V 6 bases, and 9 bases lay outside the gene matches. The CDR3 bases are TGTGCCAGCAGGAGTACGCCGGGACAGGATAATTCACCCCTCCACTTT. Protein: CASRSTPGQDNSPLHF.

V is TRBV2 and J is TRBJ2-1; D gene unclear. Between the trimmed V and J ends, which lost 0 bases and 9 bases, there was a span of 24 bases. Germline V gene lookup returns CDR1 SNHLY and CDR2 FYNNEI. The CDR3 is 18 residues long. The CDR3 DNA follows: TGTGCCAGCAGTGAAGCGCGGCGATCCGGCTTAGGTTTGGGTGAGCAGTTCTTC. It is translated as CASSEARRSGLGLGEQFF. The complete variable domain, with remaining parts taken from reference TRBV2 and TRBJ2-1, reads EPEVTQTPSHQVTQMGQEVILRCVPISNHLYFYWYRQILGQKVEFLVSFYNNEISEKSEIFDDQFSVERPDGSNFTLKIRSTKLEDSAMYFCASSEARRSGLGLGEQFFGPGTRLTVL.

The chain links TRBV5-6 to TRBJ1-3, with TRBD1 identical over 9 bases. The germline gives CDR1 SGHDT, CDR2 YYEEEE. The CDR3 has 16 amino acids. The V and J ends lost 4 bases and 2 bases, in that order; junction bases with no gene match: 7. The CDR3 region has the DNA TGTGCCAGCAGCCTTCGGGGGACAGGGCCTGGAAACACCATATATTTT. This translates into CASSLRGTGPGNTIYF.

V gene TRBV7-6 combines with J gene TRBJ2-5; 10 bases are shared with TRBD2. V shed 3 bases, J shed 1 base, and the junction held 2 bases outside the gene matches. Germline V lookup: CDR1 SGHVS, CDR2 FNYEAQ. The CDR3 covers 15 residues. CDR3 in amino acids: CASSLASGGQETQYF. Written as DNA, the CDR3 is TGTGCCAGCAGCTTGGCTAGCGGGGGCCAAGAGACCCAGTACTTC.

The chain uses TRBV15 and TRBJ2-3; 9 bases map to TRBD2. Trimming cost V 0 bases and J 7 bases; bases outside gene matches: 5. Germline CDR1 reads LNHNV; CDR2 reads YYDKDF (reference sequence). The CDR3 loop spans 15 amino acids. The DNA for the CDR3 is TGTGCCACCAGCAGAGATGCTAGCGGGGTTAATACGCAGTATTTT. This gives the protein CATSRDASGVNTQYF.

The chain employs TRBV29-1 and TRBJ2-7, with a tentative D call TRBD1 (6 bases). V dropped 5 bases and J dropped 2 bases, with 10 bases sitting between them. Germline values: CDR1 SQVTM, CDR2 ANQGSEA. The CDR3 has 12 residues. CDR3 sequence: CSVQTGTYEQYF. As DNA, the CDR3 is TGCAGCGTTCAGACAGGAACCTACGAGCAGTACTTC.

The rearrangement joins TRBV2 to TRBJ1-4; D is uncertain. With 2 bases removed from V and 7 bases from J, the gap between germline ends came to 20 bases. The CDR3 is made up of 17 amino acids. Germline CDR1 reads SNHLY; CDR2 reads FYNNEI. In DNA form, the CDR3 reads TGTGCCAGCAGTGAATTAAGTTCGGCGGCCCCTGGTGAAAAACTGTTTTTT. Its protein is CASSELSSAAPGEKLFF. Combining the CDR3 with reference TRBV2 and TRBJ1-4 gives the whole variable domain EPEVTQTPSHQVTQMGQEVILRCVPISNHLYFYWYRQILGQKVEFLVSFYNNEISEKSEIFDDQFSVERPDGSNFTLKIRSTKLEDSAMYFCASSELSSAAPGEKLFFGSGTQLSVL.

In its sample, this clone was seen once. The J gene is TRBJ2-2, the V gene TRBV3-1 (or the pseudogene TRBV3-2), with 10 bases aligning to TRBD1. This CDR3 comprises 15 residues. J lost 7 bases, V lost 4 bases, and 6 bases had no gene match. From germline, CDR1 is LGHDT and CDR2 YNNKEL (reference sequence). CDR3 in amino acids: CASSLGTGDIGELFF. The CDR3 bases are TGTGCCAGCAGCCTGGGGACAGGGGATATCGGGGAGCTGTTTTTT.

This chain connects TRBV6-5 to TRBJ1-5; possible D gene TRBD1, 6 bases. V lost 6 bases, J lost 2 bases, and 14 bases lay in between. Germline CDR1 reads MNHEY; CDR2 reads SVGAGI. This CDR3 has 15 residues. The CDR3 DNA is TGTGCCAGCAGGTCCACAGGGTCGGGCAATCAGCCCCAGCATTTT. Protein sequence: CASRSTGSGNQPQHF.

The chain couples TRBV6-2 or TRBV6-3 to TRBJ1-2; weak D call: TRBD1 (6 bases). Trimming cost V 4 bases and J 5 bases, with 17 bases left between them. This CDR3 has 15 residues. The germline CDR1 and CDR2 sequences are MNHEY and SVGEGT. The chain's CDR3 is CASSLTGHLVYGYTF. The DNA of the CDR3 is TGTGCCAGCAGTTTAACGGGACACTTAGTTTATGGCTACACCTTC.

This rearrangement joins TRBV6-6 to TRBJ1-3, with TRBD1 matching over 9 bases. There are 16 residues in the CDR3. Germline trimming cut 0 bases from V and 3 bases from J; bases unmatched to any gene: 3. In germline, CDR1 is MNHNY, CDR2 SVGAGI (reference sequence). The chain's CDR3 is CASSYSGQGIGNTIYF. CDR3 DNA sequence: TGTGCCAGCAGTTACTCGGGACAGGGTATTGGAAACACCATATATTTT.

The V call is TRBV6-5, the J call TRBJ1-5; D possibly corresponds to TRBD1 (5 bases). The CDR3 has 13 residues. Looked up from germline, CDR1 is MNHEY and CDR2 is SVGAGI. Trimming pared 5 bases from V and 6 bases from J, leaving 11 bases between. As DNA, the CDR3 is TGTGCCAGCAGTACCAGGGTTACTCAGCCCCAGCATTTT. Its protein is CASSTRVTQPQHF.

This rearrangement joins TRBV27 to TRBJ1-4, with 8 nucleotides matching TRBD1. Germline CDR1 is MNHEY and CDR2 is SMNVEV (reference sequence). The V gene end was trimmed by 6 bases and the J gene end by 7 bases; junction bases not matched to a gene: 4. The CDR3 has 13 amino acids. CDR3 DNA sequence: TGTGCCAGCAGGGAGACAGGGGTTGAAAAACTGTTTTTT. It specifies CASRETGVEKLFF.

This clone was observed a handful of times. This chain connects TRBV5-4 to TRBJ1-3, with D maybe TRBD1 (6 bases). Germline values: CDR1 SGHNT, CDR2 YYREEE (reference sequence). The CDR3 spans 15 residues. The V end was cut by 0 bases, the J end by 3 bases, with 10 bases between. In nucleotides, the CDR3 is TGTGCCAGCAGCTTGGGCAGGGGAGTTGGAAACACCATATATTTT. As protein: CASSLGRGVGNTIYF. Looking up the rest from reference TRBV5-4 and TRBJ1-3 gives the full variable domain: ETGVTQSPTHLIKTRGQQVTLRCSSQSGHNTVSWYQQALGQGPQFIFQYYREEENGRGNFPPRFSGLQFPNYSSELNVNALELDDSALYLCASSLGRGVGNTIYFGEGSWLTVV.

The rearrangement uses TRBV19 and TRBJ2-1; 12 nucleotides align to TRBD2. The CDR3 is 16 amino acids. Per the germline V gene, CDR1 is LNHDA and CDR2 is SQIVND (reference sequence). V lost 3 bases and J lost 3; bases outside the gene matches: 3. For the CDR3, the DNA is TGTGCCAGTAGTATCGTGACTAGCGGGGGCTACAATGAGCAGTTCTTC. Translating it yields CASSIVTSGGYNEQFF.

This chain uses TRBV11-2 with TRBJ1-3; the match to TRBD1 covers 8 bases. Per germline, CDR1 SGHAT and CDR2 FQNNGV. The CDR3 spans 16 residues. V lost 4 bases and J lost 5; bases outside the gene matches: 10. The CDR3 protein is CASSSPRQGARNTIYF. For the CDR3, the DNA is TGTGCCAGCAGCTCCCCCCGGCAGGGGGCTAGAAACACCATATATTTT.

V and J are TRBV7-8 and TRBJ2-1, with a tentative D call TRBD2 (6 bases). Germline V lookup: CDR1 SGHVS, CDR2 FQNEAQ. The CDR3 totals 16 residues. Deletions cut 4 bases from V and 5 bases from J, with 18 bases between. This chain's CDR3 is CASSSRGWAKDNEQFF. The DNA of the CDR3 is TGTGCCAGCAGCTCCCGGGGGTGGGCGAAGGACAATGAGCAGTTCTTC.

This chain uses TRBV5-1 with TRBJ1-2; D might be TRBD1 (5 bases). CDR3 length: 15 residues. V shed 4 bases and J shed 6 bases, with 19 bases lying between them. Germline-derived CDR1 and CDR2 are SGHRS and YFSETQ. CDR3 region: CASSRTPGRDDGYTF. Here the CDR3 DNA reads TGCGCCAGCAGCCGCACCCCCGGCAGGGATGATGGCTACACCTTC. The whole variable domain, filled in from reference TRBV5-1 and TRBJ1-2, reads KAGVTQTPRYLIKTRGQQVTLSCSPISGHRSVSWYQQTPGQGLQFLFEYFSETQRNKGNFPGRFSGRQFSNSRSEMNVSTLELGDSALYLCASSRTPGRDDGYTFGSGTRLTVV.

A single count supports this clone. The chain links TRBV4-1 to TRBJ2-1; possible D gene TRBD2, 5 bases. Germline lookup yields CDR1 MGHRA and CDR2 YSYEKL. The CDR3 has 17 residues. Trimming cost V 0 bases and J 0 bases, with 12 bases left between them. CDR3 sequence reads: CASSQDGISASYNEQFF. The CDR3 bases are TGCGCCAGCAGCCAAGATGGGATTAGCGCCTCCTACAATGAGCAGTTCTTC.

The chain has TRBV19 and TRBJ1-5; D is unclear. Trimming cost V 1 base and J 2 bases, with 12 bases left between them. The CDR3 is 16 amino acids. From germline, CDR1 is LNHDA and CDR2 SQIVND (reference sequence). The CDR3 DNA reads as TGTGCCAGTAGTATAGTATCTCCTTCCGGCAATCAGCCCCAGCATTTT. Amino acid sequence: CASSIVSPSGNQPQHF.

The CDR3 nucleotides read TGTGCCAGCAGCTTAGGGAGGAATCAGCCCCAGCATTTT. Translation gives CASSLGRNQPQHF. The J gene is TRBJ1-5, the V gene TRBV7-6; D ambiguous. The CDR3 is 13 residues long. The V gene's germline CDR1 is SGHVS and CDR2 FNYEAQ. V lost 1 base and J 4 bases, leaving 5 bases between the germline ends.

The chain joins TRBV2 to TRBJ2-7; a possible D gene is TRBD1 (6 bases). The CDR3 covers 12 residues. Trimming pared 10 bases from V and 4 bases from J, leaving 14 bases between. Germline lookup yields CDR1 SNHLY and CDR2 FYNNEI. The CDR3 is CATNPQGYEQYF. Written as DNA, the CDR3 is TGTGCCACAAATCCTCAGGGGTACGAGCAGTACTTC.

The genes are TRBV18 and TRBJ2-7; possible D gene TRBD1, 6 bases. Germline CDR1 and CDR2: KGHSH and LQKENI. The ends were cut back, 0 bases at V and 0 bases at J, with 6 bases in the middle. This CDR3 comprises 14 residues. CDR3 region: CASSPPGGSYEQYF. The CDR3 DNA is TGTGCCAGCTCACCACCAGGGGGCTCCTACGAGCAGTACTTC.